This entry describes one TCR beta chain. What it binds is unknown. The sample comes from a study of blood T cell dynamics during melanoma immunotherapy. Overall study findings and caveats: At W3, later disease-control patients showed bifurcated PBMC repertoire changes, unlike progressors.

Every bulk PBMC sample received the same 350 ng of DNA. TCRdb keeps only in-frame clones here, not all; method: immunoSEQ multiplex PCR. The sample lists 6,500 to 10,000 clones, 70% to 90% occurring once. The CDR3 is made up of 17 amino acids. Trimming removed 0 bases from V and 3 bases from J; junction bases left unmatched: 5. The germline V gene has CDR1 SGHRS and CDR2 YFSETQ. Stated time point: week 3, after first cycle of checkpoint inhibitor. Samples come from before therapy and from week 3 after the first blockade cycle. Apart from two fast progressors, RECIST 1.1 response was judged 12 weeks post-infusion.

Sequenced material: blood, taken from a patient treated with checkpoint blockade. The clonotype was recovered from a human donor with melanoma. The chain employs TRBV5-1 and TRBJ2-3; 12 bases agree with TRBD2. CDR3 region: CASSLDGGLAGTDTQYF. CDR3 nucleotide sequence: TGCGCCAGCAGCTTGGACGGAGGACTAGCGGGGACAGATACGCAGTATTTT.